The 21 T cell receptor beta chains below come from one sample, sequenced in a study of cytomegalovirus exposure and HLA in healthy donors. Amplification used 60 Vbeta primers and 13 Jbeta primers. Generated by immunoSEQ multiplex PCR, the TCRdb table keeps only in-frame clones and is missing some. The sample includes approximately 90,000 clones, about 74% of them seen just once. Sequencing was done on a sample of PBMCs. These receptors originate from a man between 25 and 39 years old in good health and CMV-seronegative.

The chain links TRBV15 to TRBJ1-3; TRBD1 might be the D (6 bases). The CDR3 runs 15 residues. CDR1 and CDR2 (germline): LNHNV, YYDKDF (reference sequence). The germline V and J ends were trimmed by 0 bases and 2 bases, with 8 bases remaining between them. DNA of the CDR3: TGTGCCACCAGCAGAGATCAGGGGACTGGAAACACCATATATTTT. Translating it yields CATSRDQGTGNTIYF.

The chain uses TRBV5-1 and TRBJ2-1; 9 bases align to TRBD1. Germline-derived CDR1 and CDR2 are SGHRS and YFSETQ. V shed 4 bases, J shed 8 bases, and the junction held 10 bases outside the gene matches. The CDR3 loop spans 15 amino acids. CDR3 sequence: CASSLDGTGLDEQFF. CDR3 coding DNA: TGCGCCAGCAGCCTAGACGGGACAGGGTTGGATGAGCAGTTCTTC.

The rearrangement joins TRBV30 to TRBJ1-1; D is ambiguous. Per the germline V gene, CDR1 is GTSNPN and CDR2 is SVGIG (reference sequence). The CDR3 totals 12 residues. Deletions cut 0 bases from V and 5 bases from J, with 7 bases between. CDR3 residues: CAWSVQFTEAFF. DNA for the CDR3: TGTGCCTGGAGTGTACAGTTTACTGAAGCTTTCTTT.

This clone was seen a few times. The genes are TRBV30 and TRBJ1-5; TRBD1 is a possible D gene (5 bases). V dropped 1 base and J dropped 0 bases, with 7 bases sitting between them. CDR3 length: 14 amino acids. From germline, CDR1 is GTSNPN and CDR2 SVGIG (reference sequence). Here the CDR3 reads CAWSGTNSNQPQHF. CDR3 coding DNA: TGTGCCTGGAGTGGGACAAATAGCAATCAGCCCCAGCATTTT.

This clone was observed a single time. The chain joins TRBV7-8 to TRBJ1-4; no clear D. The CDR3 consists of 19 residues. V lost 0 bases to trimming and J lost 1 base, with 18 bases between them. From germline, CDR1 is SGHVS and CDR2 FQNEAQ. This chain's CDR3 is CASSLAESRRRGTNEKLFF. The CDR3 coding sequence is TGTGCCAGCAGCTTAGCGGAGTCAAGAAGGCGGGGAACTAATGAAAAACTGTTTTTT.

This chain joins TRBV6-5 and TRBJ2-7, with TRBD1 identical over 7 bases. Germline assignment: CDR1 MNHEY and CDR2 SVGAGI. The CDR3 length is 14 residues. J lost 6 bases, V lost 2 bases, and 7 bases had no gene match. The CDR3 bases are TGTGCCAGCAGTTACCGCCCGACAGGGTTCGAGCAGTACTTC. It specifies CASSYRPTGFEQYF.

The chain couples TRBV11-2 to TRBJ2-1, with 7 bases lining up with TRBD2. The CDR3 runs to 14 residues. Germline V lookup: CDR1 SGHAT, CDR2 FQNNGV. V was clipped by 5 bases and J by 5 bases; unmatched bases: 6. The CDR3 spells CASSAWDYDNEQFF. The CDR3, as DNA: TGTGCCAGCAGCGCCTGGGACTACGACAATGAGCAGTTCTTC.

The chain uses TRBV5-1 and TRBJ1-1; D is unclear. Trimming pared 0 bases from V and 1 base from J, leaving 10 bases between. Per the germline V gene, CDR1 is SGHRS and CDR2 is YFSETQ. The CDR3 spans 15 residues. The CDR3 region is CASSLEEGRNTEAFF. In nucleotides, the CDR3 is TGCGCCAGCAGCTTGGAAGAAGGGAGGAACACTGAAGCTTTCTTT.

This sequence joins TRBV5-1 and TRBJ1-3; 8 nucleotides match TRBD1. J gave up 4 bases and V 7 bases, and 13 bases lay outside the gene matches. This CDR3 contains 16 residues. Germline V gene data show CDR1 as SGHRS and CDR2 as YFSETQ. The CDR3 region has the DNA TGCGCCAGCTCCACCCAACCGGACAGGGTGGGAAACACCATATATTTT. Translated: CASSTQPDRVGNTIYF.

The J gene is TRBJ2-2, the V gene TRBV5-1; TRBD1 agrees at 8 bases. The CDR3 sequence is 16 residues long. Per the germline V gene, CDR1 is SGHRS and CDR2 is YFSETQ. J was trimmed by 2 bases and V by 6 bases; bases with no gene match: 9. The CDR3 loop reads CASIYNPGGNTGELFF. The CDR3 nucleotides are TGCGCCAGCATTTACAACCCAGGGGGCAACACCGGGGAGCTGTTTTTT.

The chain uses TRBV27 and TRBJ2-1; 10 bases align to TRBD2. The V gene end was trimmed by 6 bases and the J gene end by 4 bases; junction bases not matched to a gene: 6. The CDR3 has 15 amino acids. Germline CDR1 MNHEY, CDR2 SMNVEV (reference sequence). CDR3 protein: CASSSIAGGYNEQFF. Here the CDR3 DNA reads TGTGCCAGCAGCTCTATAGCGGGAGGTTACAATGAGCAGTTCTTC.

The chain employs TRBV28 and TRBJ2-3, with TRBD1 as a possible D gene (6 bases). The CDR3 is made up of 18 amino acids. Germline CDR1 reads MDHEN; CDR2 reads SYDVKM. The V end lost 1 base, the J end lost 1 base, and 18 bases lay between the germline ends. CDR3 amino acids: CASSLYQQGRVGTDTQYF. The CDR3 DNA is TGTGCCAGCAGTTTATACCAACAGGGACGGGTGGGCACAGATACGCAGTATTTT.

The table lists this clone with a count of one. The V and J genes are TRBV19 and TRBJ2-3, with D maybe TRBD1 (6 bases). V was trimmed by 6 bases and J by 4 bases, leaving 11 bases between them. CDR3 size: 13 residues. The germline gives CDR1 LNHDA, CDR2 SQIVND (reference sequence). The DNA for the CDR3 is TGTGCCAGTAGCCCCAGGGGCGCAGATACGCAGTATTTT. It encodes CASSPRGADTQYF.

The chain combines TRBV5-1 with TRBJ1-3, with no clear D. There are 16 residues in the CDR3. Trimming stripped 4 bases from V and 1 base from J, with 15 bases between. In germline, CDR1 is SGHRS, CDR2 YFSETQ. The CDR3 is CASSGTTTNSGNTIYF. CDR3 DNA sequence: TGCGCCAGCAGCGGAACTACCACTAATTCTGGAAACACCATATATTTT.

This chain uses TRBV29-1 with TRBJ1-2; weak D call: TRBD1 (5 bases). The germline gives CDR1 SQVTM, CDR2 ANQGSEA. There are 15 residues in the CDR3. V was clipped by 6 bases and J by 0 bases, with 17 bases between them. CDR3 bases: TGCAGCGTCTGGGGTGGGGACTTACCTAACTATGGCTACACCTTC. Amino acid sequence: CSVWGGDLPNYGYTF.

The chain employs TRBV5-1 and TRBJ2-1; 9 bases are shared with TRBD1. CDR1 is SGHRS and CDR2 is YFSETQ in the germline V gene. Unmatched junction bases numbered 3, after V lost 4 bases and J lost 1 base. This CDR3 is built from 15 residues. The CDR3 coding sequence is TGCGCCAGCAGCATAGGACAGGGGTCCTACAATGAGCAGTTCTTC. This gives the protein CASSIGQGSYNEQFF.

CDR3 nucleotide sequence: TGTGCCAGCTCAGGGGGATATGGCTACACCTTC. Residues: CASSGGYGYTF. The chain uses TRBV6-1 and TRBJ1-2; 7 bases map to TRBD1. Germline CDR1 reads MNHNS; CDR2 reads SASEGT. V lost 8 bases and J lost 5; bases outside the gene matches: 2. The CDR3 extends over 11 amino acids.

As DNA, the CDR3 is TGTGCCAGTAGTCTTCAGGGCTATGGCTACACCTTC. This translates into CASSLQGYGYTF. The chain has TRBV19 and TRBJ1-2; D might be TRBD1 (5 bases). CDR1 and CDR2 (germline): LNHDA, SQIVND (reference sequence). The CDR3 consists of 12 residues. Trimming cost V 5 bases and J 4 bases, with 8 bases left between them.

CDR3 DNA: TGCGCCAGCAGCTTGACAGGGGGGTTGAGCACTGAAGCTTTCTTT. It codes for CASSLTGGLSTEAFF. The chain joins TRBV5-1 to TRBJ1-1, with 8 bases fitting TRBD1. V dropped 1 base and J dropped 4; count of bases not matched to a gene: 6. CDR1 and CDR2 from the germline V gene are SGHRS and YFSETQ. The CDR3 runs 15 residues.

The genes are TRBV27 and TRBJ1-2; D is perhaps TRBD1 (5 bases). Germline V gives CDR1 MNHEY, CDR2 SMNVEV (reference sequence). The CDR3 totals 14 residues. Between the trimmed V and J ends, which lost 6 bases and 3 bases, there was a span of 14 bases. DNA of the CDR3: TGTGCCAGCAGCAGCATAACAGGTGACTATGGCTACACCTTC. The encoded protein is CASSSITGDYGYTF.

This chain links TRBV6-4 with TRBJ2-3; D might be TRBD2 (5 bases). V shed 2 bases and J shed 4 bases, with 13 bases lying between them. Per germline, CDR1 MRHNA and CDR2 SNTAGT. CDR3 length: 15 residues. The CDR3 is CASSDVGKGSDTQYF. The CDR3 DNA reads TGTGCCAGCAGTGACGTCGGGAAAGGATCAGATACGCAGTATTTT.